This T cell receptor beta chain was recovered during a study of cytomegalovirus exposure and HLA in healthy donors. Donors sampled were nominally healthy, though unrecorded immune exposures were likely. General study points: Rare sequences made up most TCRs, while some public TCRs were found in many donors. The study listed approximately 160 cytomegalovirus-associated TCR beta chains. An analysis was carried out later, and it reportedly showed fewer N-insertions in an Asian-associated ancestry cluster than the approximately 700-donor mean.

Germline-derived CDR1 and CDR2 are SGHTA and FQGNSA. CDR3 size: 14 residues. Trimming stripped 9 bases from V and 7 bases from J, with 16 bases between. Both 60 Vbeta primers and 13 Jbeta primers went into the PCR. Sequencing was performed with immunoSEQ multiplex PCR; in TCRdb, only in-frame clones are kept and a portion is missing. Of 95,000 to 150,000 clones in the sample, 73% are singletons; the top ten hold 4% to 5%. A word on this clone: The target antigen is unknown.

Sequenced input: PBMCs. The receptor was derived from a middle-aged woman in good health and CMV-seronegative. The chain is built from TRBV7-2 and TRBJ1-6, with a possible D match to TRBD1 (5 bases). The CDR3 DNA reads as TGTGCCAGTATGACATCCGGGGGGAATTCACCCCTCCACTTT. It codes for CASMTSGGNSPLHF.